These 32 T cell receptor beta chains share one sample of origin, sequenced in a study of post-analysis software for immune sequencing data. Study observations and caveats: TRBV segments more frequent in patients than in controls numbered roughly five and included TRBV5-6, TRBV5-1 and TRBV20-1.

These receptors' antigens are unknown. The library was made from cDNA and included unique molecular identifiers. Each CDR3 protein is one row after TCRdb ran MiXCR on the PCR reads. The repertoire holds about 540,000 distinct CDR3 sequences, with roughly 34% as singletons. The sequencing input was blood. These receptors came from a girl between 2 and 17 years old with multiple sclerosis.

This clonotype was seen repeatedly, ten times or more. The chain uses TRBV29-1 and TRBJ2-5; D gene ambiguous. The germline V gene encodes CDR1 SQVTM and CDR2 ANQGSEA. The CDR3 spans 13 residues. V shed 6 bases and J shed 1 base, with 12 bases lying between them. CDR3 amino acids: CSVWADLQETQYF. In nucleotides, the CDR3 is TGCAGCGTGTGGGCAGACCTCCAAGAGACCCAGTACTTC.

In its sample, this clonotype was seen a few times. This rearrangement joins TRBV7-2 to TRBJ1-2; D uncertain. Germline CDR1 and CDR2: SGHTA and FQGNSA. The CDR3 runs 15 residues. Trimming cost V 5 bases and J 4 bases, with 17 bases left between them. The CDR3 sequence is CASSPQGGLRYGYTF. The CDR3 nucleotides read TGTGCCAGCAGCCCCCAAGGAGGTTTGCGCTATGGCTACACCTTC.

This clonotype was recorded a few times. This chain uses TRBV9 with TRBJ2-1; 9 nucleotides line up with TRBD2. The germline V gene has CDR1 SGDLS and CDR2 YYNGEE. V lost 4 bases to trimming and J lost 2 bases; unmatched junction nucleotides: 13. This CDR3 has 18 amino acids. The CDR3, as DNA: TGTGCCAGCAGCTCAGGGCCAATGACTAGCGGACCCTACAATGAGCAGTTCTTC. Protein sequence: CASSSGPMTSGPYNEQFF.

Only a few counts were recorded for this clonotype. The DNA of the CDR3 is TGTGCCAGCAGCTTGGGTTCCACGGACGGATCCTACGAGCAGTACTTC. Amino acids: CASSLGSTDGSYEQYF. The chain carries TRBV5-4 and TRBJ2-7; no reliable D call. The V and J ends lost 0 bases and 1 base respectively, with 14 bases between them. Germline-derived CDR1 and CDR2 are SGHNT and YYREEE (reference sequence). The CDR3 has 16 residues. The variable domain in full, completed from reference TRBV5-4 and TRBJ2-7, reads ETGVTQSPTHLIKTRGQQVTLRCSSQSGHNTVSWYQQALGQGPQFIFQYYREEENGRGNFPPRFSGLQFPNYSSELNVNALELDDSALYLCASSLGSTDGSYEQYFGPGTRLTVT.

The chain uses TRBV28 and TRBJ2-5, with D tentatively TRBD1 (6 bases). The CDR3 totals 14 residues. Between the trimmed V and J ends, which lost 9 bases and 2 bases, there was a span of 16 bases. Germline V gives CDR1 MDHEN, CDR2 SYDVKM. CDR3 bases: TGTGCCAGTAGTAAAACAGGGCTACAAGAGACCCAGTACTTC. The encoded protein is CASSKTGLQETQYF.

DNA of the CDR3: TGCGCCAGCAGCTTCGAAGGGGGCATTCAGTACTTC. Its translation: CASSFEGGIQYF. J is TRBJ2-4 and V is TRBV5-1; possible D gene TRBD1, 6 bases. Trimming took 2 bases from V and 9 from J, leaving 9 bases between them. The CDR3 length is 12 residues. Germline V CDR1 and CDR2: SGHRS, YFSETQ.

This sequence joins TRBV25-1 and TRBJ2-5, with TRBD1 as a possible D gene (6 bases). The ends were cut back, 5 bases at V and 1 base at J, with 8 bases in the middle. Germline lookup yields CDR1 MGHDK and CDR2 SYGVNS. The CDR3 runs 13 residues. CDR3 sequence reads: CASSWGPQETQYF. The CDR3 DNA is TGTGCCAGCAGTTGGGGGCCCCAAGAGACCCAGTACTTC.

In this sample, this clonotype turned up many times. The V call is TRBV7-9, the J call TRBJ2-1; D unresolved. With 8 bases removed from V and 6 bases from J, the gap between germline ends came to 11 bases. The CDR3 consists of 12 residues. In germline, CDR1 is SEHNR, CDR2 FQNEAQ (reference sequence). In DNA form, the CDR3 reads TGTGCCAGCTCACCGTTGGGCAATGAGCAGTTCTTC. It translates to CASSPLGNEQFF.

This clonotype has just a few counts. The junction departs from germline at one end; a sequencing error may be responsible. The chain uses TRBV10-2 and TRBJ2-6; 7 bases line up with TRBD1. The CDR3 is made up of 20 amino acids. Germline CDR1 reads WSHSY; CDR2 reads SAAADI. CDR3 DNA sequence: TGCGCCAGGAGTGAGATTCCTCAGGGGGTAGGCGTATCTGGGGCCAACGTCCTGACTTTC. This translates into CARSEIPQGVGVSGANVLTF.

The genes are TRBV9 and TRBJ2-5; 12 bases are shared with TRBD2. Germline-derived CDR1 and CDR2 are SGDLS and YYNGEE. The V gene end was trimmed by 0 bases and the J gene end by 1 base; junction bases not matched to a gene: 4. The CDR3 loop spans 17 amino acids. CDR3 amino acids: CASSVGLAGEIQETQYF. CDR3 nucleotides: TGTGCCAGCAGCGTAGGACTAGCGGGGGAGATCCAAGAGACCCAGTACTTC.

This clonotype showed up just a few times. The V call is TRBV20-1, the J call TRBJ2-1; a possible D gene is TRBD2 (6 bases). With 1 base removed from V and 8 bases from J, the gap between germline ends came to 21 bases. The CDR3 runs 16 residues. Germline assignment: CDR1 DFQATT and CDR2 SNEGSKA (reference sequence). The CDR3 is CSARGVGGVSEDEQFF. CDR3 nucleotide sequence: TGCAGTGCTAGAGGGGTGGGCGGGGTATCAGAGGATGAGCAGTTCTTC.

The table lists this clonotype with a few counts. The chain uses TRBV7-6 and TRBJ2-5; D possibly matches TRBD1 or TRBD2 (5 bases each). The CDR3 loop spans 14 amino acids. Trimming removed 5 bases at V and 0 bases at J, with 10 bases between. Germline V CDR1 and CDR2: SGHVS, FNYEAQ. CDR3 in amino acids: CASSQRDDQETQYF. The CDR3 DNA reads as TGTGCCAGCAGCCAAAGGGACGACCAAGAGACCCAGTACTTC.

The chain has TRBV28 and TRBJ2-7, with D uncertain. Deletions cut 6 bases from V and 2 bases from J, with 20 bases between. The CDR3 extends over 16 amino acids. Germline assignment: CDR1 MDHEN and CDR2 SYDVKM. For the CDR3, the DNA is TGTGCCAGCAGACCGGGTGTTCAGAGCCTGACCTACGAGCAGTACTTC. Protein: CASRPGVQSLTYEQYF.

This clonotype was counted between two and nine times. The chain couples TRBV12-3 or TRBV12-4 to TRBJ2-3; perhaps TRBD1 as D (6 bases). V was cut by 5 bases and J by 11 bases, with 14 bases left in between. This CDR3 has 12 residues. Here the CDR3 reads CASSPRTEGQYF. The DNA for the CDR3 is TGTGCCAGCAGTCCCCGGACAGAAGGGCAGTATTTT.

This chain joins TRBV20-1 and TRBJ1-2, with D hard to call. In germline, CDR1 is DFQATT, CDR2 SNEGSKA (reference sequence). The length of the CDR3 is 10 residues. The ends were cut back, 1 base at V and 7 bases at J, with 4 bases in the middle. The CDR3 bases are TGCAGTGCTAGAGGTCGTGGCTACACCTTC. Translated, it gives CSARGRGYTF.

This chain links TRBV12-3 or TRBV12-4 with TRBJ2-7; 11 positions agree with TRBD1. The V and J ends lost 3 bases and 7 bases, in that order; junction bases with no gene match: 5. The CDR3 spans 14 residues. In DNA, the CDR3 is TGTGCCAGCAGTTTTTTGGACAGGGGGCCTGAGCAGTACTTC. It encodes CASSFLDRGPEQYF.

This clonotype was seen a handful of times. The chain recombines TRBV28 with TRBJ2-1; D not resolved. The CDR3 is 13 residues long. Trimming pared 3 bases from V and 7 bases from J, leaving 10 bases between. Germline loops: CDR1 MDHEN, CDR2 SYDVKM. CDR3 coding DNA: TGTGCCAGCAGTTTTACCACTAAAAATGAGCAGTTCTTC. Translated, it gives CASSFTTKNEQFF.

This clonotype was counted between two and nine times. This chain connects TRBV28 to TRBJ2-4; 8 nucleotides line up with TRBD1. V lost 0 bases to trimming and J lost 3 bases; unmatched junction nucleotides: 7. Germline lookup yields CDR1 MDHEN and CDR2 SYDVKM. The CDR3 extends over 17 amino acids. The CDR3: CASSLWEDRVSKNIQYF. For the CDR3, the DNA is TGTGCCAGCAGTTTATGGGAGGACAGGGTGAGCAAAAACATTCAGTACTTC.

This clonotype showed up just a few times. This chain joins TRBV4-1 and TRBJ1-2, with D tentatively TRBD1 (5 bases). Germline V CDR1 and CDR2: MGHRA, YSYEKL. The CDR3 covers 13 residues. Trimming took 3 bases from V and 4 from J, leaving 9 bases between them. The CDR3 DNA reads TGCGCCAGCAGCCAGGAGGGGTTCTATGGCTACACCTTC. Encoded protein: CASSQEGFYGYTF.

The chain is built from TRBV9 and TRBJ2-1, with TRBD2 matching 10 bases. The CDR3 extends over 13 amino acids. V lost 3 bases, J lost 10 bases, and 4 bases stayed unmatched. From germline, CDR1 is SGDLS and CDR2 YYNGEE. The CDR3: CASSALGLAEQFF. The CDR3 DNA reads as TGTGCCAGCAGCGCCCTGGGACTAGCGGAGCAGTTCTTC.

The CDR3 is CASSRSRAITDTQYF. CDR3 sequence (DNA): TGCGCCAGCAGCAGGAGTAGGGCAATCACAGATACGCAGTATTTT. The chain carries TRBV5-1 and TRBJ2-3; D remains ambiguous. Between the trimmed V and J ends, which lost 4 bases and 2 bases, there was a span of 14 bases. The CDR3 covers 15 residues. From germline, CDR1 is SGHRS and CDR2 YFSETQ. Looking up the rest from reference TRBV5-1 and TRBJ2-3 gives the full variable domain: KAGVTQTPRYLIKTRGQQVTLSCSPISGHRSVSWYQQTPGQGLQFLFEYFSETQRNKGNFPGRFSGRQFSNSRSEMNVSTLELGDSALYLCASSRSRAITDTQYFGPGTRLTVL.

At least ten counts were recorded for this clonotype. The chain carries TRBV12-3 or TRBV12-4 and TRBJ2-7; 11 bases agree with TRBD2. The CDR3 contains 15 residues. After removal of 6 bases from V and 3 bases from J, the junction contained 7 bases not matched to a gene. The CDR3 protein is CASRPTSGGYYEQYF. The CDR3 nucleotides read TGTGCCAGCAGACCCACTAGCGGGGGTTACTACGAGCAGTACTTC.

The V and J genes are TRBV15 and TRBJ2-1, with D hard to call. Trimming shortened V by 0 bases and J by 9 bases, and 12 bases separated the two germline ends. The CDR3 length is 14 residues. Germline V CDR1 and CDR2: LNHNV, YYDKDF (reference sequence). The CDR3 DNA reads TGTGCCACCAGCAGAGATCCGGGTCGGAGTGAGCAGTTCTTC. Its protein product is CATSRDPGRSEQFF.

V usage is TRBV12-3 or TRBV12-4 and J usage is TRBJ2-1, with TRBD1 matching over 9 bases. V was pared by 3 bases and J by 2 bases, with 8 bases of the junction left unmatched. The CDR3 consists of 17 residues. CDR3 region: CASSFNRGPIPYNEQFF. The CDR3 region has the DNA TGTGCCAGCAGTTTTAACAGGGGGCCGATCCCCTACAATGAGCAGTTCTTC.

V gene TRBV6-5 combines with J gene TRBJ2-4; possible D gene TRBD1, 5 bases. Near its end, the DNA agrees better with TRBJ2-7, so the J call may be wrong. Germline V gives CDR1 MNHEY, CDR2 SVGAGI. The length of the CDR3 is 14 residues. This CDR3 reads CASSSDTLSYEQYF. The CDR3 bases are TGTGCCAGCAGTTCGGACACTCTATCCTACGAGCAGTACTTC.

As to this clonotype: Relative to the germline gene, one junction end is altered; a read error may explain this. The rearrangement joins TRBV29-1 to TRBJ1-4, with unresolved D. The CDR3 is 13 residues long. Germline lookup yields CDR1 SQVTM and CDR2 ANQGSEA. CDR3 DNA: TGCAGCGTTGTAGAAGGGATTAATGAAAAACCGTTTTTT. Translating it yields CSVVEGINEKPFF. The whole variable domain, remainder taken from reference TRBV29-1 and TRBJ1-4, is SAVISQKPSRDICQRGTSLTIQCQVDSQVTMMFWYRQQPGQSLTLIATANQGSEATYESGFVIDKFPISRPNLTFSTLTVSNMSPEDSSIYLCSVVEGINEKPFFGSGTQLSVL.

Concerning this clonotype itself: A read error may be the cause here, since a much bigger clone is one base away. This chain links TRBV27 with TRBJ2-4; 7 bases map to TRBD1. The J call could be wrong; TRBJ2-7 is a better fit for the DNA end. CDR3 length: 15 amino acids. Germline values: CDR1 MNHEY, CDR2 SMNVEV (reference sequence). Here the CDR3 reads CASTTGQEPSREQYF. Here the CDR3 DNA reads TGTGCCAGCACCACAGGACAGGAACCCTCTCGCGAGCAGTACTTC.

This chain joins TRBV5-6 and TRBJ2-1; D is ambiguous. CDR3 length equals 13 residues. V shed 5 bases and J shed 4 bases, with 10 bases lying between them. Germline CDR1 reads SGHDT; CDR2 reads YYEEEE. The CDR3 nucleotides read TGTGCCAGCAGACTGGTGGGATACAATGAGCAGTTCTTC. As protein: CASRLVGYNEQFF. Supplemented by reference TRBV5-6 and TRBJ2-1, the full variable domain reads DAGVTQSPTHLIKTRGQQVTLRCSPKSGHDTVSWYQQALGQGPQFIFQYYEEEERQRGNFPDRFSGHQFPNYSSELNVNALLLGDSALYLCASRLVGYNEQFFGPGTRLTVL.

The chain couples TRBV6-2 or TRBV6-3 to TRBJ2-1, with 7 nucleotides matching TRBD1. Germline V gene lookup returns CDR1 MNHEY and CDR2 SVGEGT. CDR3 length equals 13 residues. V lost 6 bases to trimming and J lost 5 bases; unmatched junction nucleotides: 4. CDR3 DNA: TGTGCCAGCAGAAAGACAGGGAACAATGAGCAGTTCTTC. It is translated as CASRKTGNNEQFF.

The rearrangement uses TRBV5-1 and TRBJ1-2; 8 positions agree with TRBD1. Trimming at V came to 5 bases and at J to 7 bases, leaving 10 bases not matched to a gene. There are 14 residues in the CDR3. CDR1 and CDR2 (germline): SGHRS, YFSETQ. DNA for the CDR3: TGCGCCAGCAGTTCCGGGACAGGCGTACTTGGCTACACCTTC. It codes for CASSSGTGVLGYTF.

This clonotype was detected a few times. This chain joins TRBV12-3 or TRBV12-4 and TRBJ2-3; 10 bases are a match to TRBD2. V was pared by 2 bases and J by 4 bases, with 6 bases of the junction left unmatched. The length of the CDR3 is 16 residues. The DNA of the CDR3 is TGTGCCAGCAGTTTAAGGAGCGGGAGGGTCGCAGATACGCAGTATTTT. Protein: CASSLRSGRVADTQYF.

This clonotype has only a few counts. The chain recombines TRBV5-1 with TRBJ2-5; D is uncertain. Germline values: CDR1 SGHRS, CDR2 YFSETQ. The CDR3 covers 15 residues. Trimming stripped 0 bases from V and 3 bases from J, with 12 bases between. CDR3 in DNA: TGCGCCAGCAGCTTGGCCTTCGGCAGAGAAGAGACCCAGTACTTC. It encodes CASSLAFGREETQYF.